This T cell receptor beta chain was sequenced for a study of T cell changes during pregnancy in multiple sclerosis. Assay: immunoSEQ multiplex PCR; the TCRdb copy retains only in-frame clones and omits some. The data hold about 100,000 clones, with 92% observed a single time. The receptor comes from a female donor with multiple sclerosis, enrolled in a pregnancy study. This specimen was peripheral blood, taken after pregnancy.

The CDR3 is CASRQPEGRGVSEQYF. Here the CDR3 DNA reads TGCGCCAGCAGGCAACCGGAGGGGCGGGGGGTAAGCGAGCAGTACTTC. The V gene is TRBV5-1, the J gene TRBJ2-7, with 8 positions matching TRBD2. The CDR3 is 16 residues long. The germline gives CDR1 SGHRS, CDR2 YFSETQ. V was clipped by 5 bases and J by 6 bases; unmatched bases: 16.